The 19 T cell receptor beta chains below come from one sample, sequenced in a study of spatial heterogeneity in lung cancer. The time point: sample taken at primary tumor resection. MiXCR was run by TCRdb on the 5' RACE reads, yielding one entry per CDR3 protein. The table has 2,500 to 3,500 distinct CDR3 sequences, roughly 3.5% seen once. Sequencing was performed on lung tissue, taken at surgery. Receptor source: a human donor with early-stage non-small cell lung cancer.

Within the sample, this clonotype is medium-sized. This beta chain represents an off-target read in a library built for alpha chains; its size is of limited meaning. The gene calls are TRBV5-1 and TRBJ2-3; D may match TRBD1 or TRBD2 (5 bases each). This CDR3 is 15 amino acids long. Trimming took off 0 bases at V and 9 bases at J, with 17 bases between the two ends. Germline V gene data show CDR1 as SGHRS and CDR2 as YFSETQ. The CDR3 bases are TGCGCCAGCAGCTTGGAGGGGCTTATCAGCGGAACGCAGTATTTT. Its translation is CASSLEGLISGTQYF. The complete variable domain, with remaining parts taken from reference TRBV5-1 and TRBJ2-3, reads KAGVTQTPRYLIKTRGQQVTLSCSPISGHRSVSWYQQTPGQGLQFLFEYFSETQRNKGNFPGRFSGRQFSNSRSEMNVSTLELGDSALYLCASSLEGLISGTQYFGPGTRLTVL.

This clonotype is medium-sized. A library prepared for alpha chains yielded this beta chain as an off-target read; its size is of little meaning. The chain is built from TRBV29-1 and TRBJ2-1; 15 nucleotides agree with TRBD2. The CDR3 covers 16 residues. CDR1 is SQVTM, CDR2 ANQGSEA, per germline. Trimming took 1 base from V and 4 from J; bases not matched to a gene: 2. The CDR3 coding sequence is TGCAGCGTTGAAGGGACTAGCGGGGGGGCTTACAATGAGCAGTTCTTC. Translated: CSVEGTSGGAYNEQFF.

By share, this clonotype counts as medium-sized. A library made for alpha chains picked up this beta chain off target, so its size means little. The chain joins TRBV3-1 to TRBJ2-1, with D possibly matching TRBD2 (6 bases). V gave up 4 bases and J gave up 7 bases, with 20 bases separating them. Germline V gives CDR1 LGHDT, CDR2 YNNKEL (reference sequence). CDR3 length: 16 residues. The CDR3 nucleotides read TGTGCCAGCAGCCGTGGTGGGGCTATTCGGGGGAATGAGCAGTTCTTC. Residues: CASSRGGAIRGNEQFF.

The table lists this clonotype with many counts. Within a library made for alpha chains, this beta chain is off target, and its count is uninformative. The CDR3 loop is CAIRDRGKGETQYF. CDR3 sequence (DNA): TGTGCCATCAGGGACAGGGGGAAGGGGGAGACCCAGTACTTC. This chain uses TRBV10-3 with TRBJ2-5; 10 bases align to TRBD1. The CDR3 is made up of 14 amino acids. Trimming at V came to 6 bases and at J to 5 bases, leaving 6 bases not matched to a gene. CDR1 is ENHRY, CDR2 SYGVKD, per germline.

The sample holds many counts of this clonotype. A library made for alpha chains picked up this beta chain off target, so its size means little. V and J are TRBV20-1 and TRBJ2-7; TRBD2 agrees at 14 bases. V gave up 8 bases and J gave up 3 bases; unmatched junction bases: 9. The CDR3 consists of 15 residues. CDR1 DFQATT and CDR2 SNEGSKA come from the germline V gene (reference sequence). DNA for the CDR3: TGCAGTCTAATCCTCGGGACTAGCGGGGGCTACGAGCAGTACTTC. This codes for CSLILGTSGGYEQYF.

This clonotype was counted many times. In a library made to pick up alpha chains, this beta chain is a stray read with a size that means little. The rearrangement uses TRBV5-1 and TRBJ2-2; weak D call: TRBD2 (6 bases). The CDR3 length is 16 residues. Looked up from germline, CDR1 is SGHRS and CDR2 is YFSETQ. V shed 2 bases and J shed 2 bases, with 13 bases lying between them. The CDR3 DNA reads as TGCGCCAGCAGCTTTGGGACTTCCACCAACACCGGGGAGCTGTTTTTT. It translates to CASSFGTSTNTGELFF.

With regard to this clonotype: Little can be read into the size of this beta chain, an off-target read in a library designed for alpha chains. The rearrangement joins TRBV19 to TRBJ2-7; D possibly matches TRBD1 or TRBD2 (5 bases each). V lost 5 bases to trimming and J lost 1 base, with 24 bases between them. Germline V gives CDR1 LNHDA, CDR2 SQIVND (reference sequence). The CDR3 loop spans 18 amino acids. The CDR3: CASSPRFPGPAQSYEQYF. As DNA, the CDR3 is TGTGCCAGTAGTCCAAGATTTCCGGGGCCCGCTCAGTCCTACGAGCAGTACTTC.

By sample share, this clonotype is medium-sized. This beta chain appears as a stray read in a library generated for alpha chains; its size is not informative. The CDR3 sequence: CASSLASTPRETQYF. CDR3 coding DNA: TGCGCCAGCAGCTTGGCCAGTACACCTCGAGAGACCCAGTACTTC. The chain uses TRBV5-1 and TRBJ2-5; no reliable D call. The V end lost 0 bases, the J end lost 4 bases, and 13 bases lay between the germline ends. Germline V gene data show CDR1 as SGHRS and CDR2 as YFSETQ. The CDR3 runs to 15 residues.

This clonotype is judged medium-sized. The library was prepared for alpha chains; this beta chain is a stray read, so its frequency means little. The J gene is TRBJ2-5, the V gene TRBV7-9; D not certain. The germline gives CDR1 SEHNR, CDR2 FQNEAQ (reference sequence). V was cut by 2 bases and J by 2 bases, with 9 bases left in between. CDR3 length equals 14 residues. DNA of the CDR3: TGTGCCAGCAGCTTAATGACGGGTCAAGAGACCCAGTACTTC. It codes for CASSLMTGQETQYF.

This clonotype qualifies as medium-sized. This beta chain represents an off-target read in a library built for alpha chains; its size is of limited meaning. Here the CDR3 reads CASRDPGAYEQYF. Here the CDR3 DNA reads TGTGCCAGCAGGGATCCGGGGGCCTACGAGCAGTACTTC. This chain uses TRBV27 with TRBJ2-7; possibly TRBD2 for D (6 bases). Trimming shortened V by 6 bases and J by 2 bases, and 11 bases separated the two germline ends. Germline-derived CDR1 and CDR2 are MNHEY and SMNVEV (reference sequence). CDR3 length equals 13 residues.

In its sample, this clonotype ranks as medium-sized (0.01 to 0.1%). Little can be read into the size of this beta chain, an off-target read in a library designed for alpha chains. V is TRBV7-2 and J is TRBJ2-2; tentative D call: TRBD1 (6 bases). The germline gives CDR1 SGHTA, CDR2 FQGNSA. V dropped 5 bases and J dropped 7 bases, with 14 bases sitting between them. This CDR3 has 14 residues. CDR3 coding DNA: TGTGCCAGCAGCAAGGAAACAGGGAACGGGGAGCTGTTTTTT. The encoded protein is CASSKETGNGELFF. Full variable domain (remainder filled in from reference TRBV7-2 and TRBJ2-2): GAGVSQSPSNKVTEKGKDVELRCDPISGHTALYWYRQSLGQGLEFLIYFQGNSAPDKSGLPSDRFSAERTGGSVSTLTIQRTQQEDSAVYLCASSKETGNGELFFGEGSRLTVL.

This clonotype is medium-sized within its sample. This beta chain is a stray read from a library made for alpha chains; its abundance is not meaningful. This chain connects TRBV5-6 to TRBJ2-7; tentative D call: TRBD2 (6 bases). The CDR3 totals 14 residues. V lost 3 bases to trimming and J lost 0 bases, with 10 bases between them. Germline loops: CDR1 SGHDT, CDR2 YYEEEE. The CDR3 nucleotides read TGTGCCAGCAGCTCGGGACTCAGCTCCTACGAGCAGTACTTC. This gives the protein CASSSGLSSYEQYF.

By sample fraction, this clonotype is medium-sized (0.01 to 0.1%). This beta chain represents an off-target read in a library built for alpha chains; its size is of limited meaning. In DNA form, the CDR3 reads TGTGCCAGCAGTTATGTCTTCCCGCCGAACACTGAAGCTTTCTTT. Residues: CASSYVFPPNTEAFF. The chain links TRBV6-2 or TRBV6-3 to TRBJ1-1; D gene uncertain. This CDR3 has 15 residues. The germline gives CDR1 MNHEY, CDR2 SVGEGT. V gave up 3 bases and J gave up 1 base, with 12 bases separating them.

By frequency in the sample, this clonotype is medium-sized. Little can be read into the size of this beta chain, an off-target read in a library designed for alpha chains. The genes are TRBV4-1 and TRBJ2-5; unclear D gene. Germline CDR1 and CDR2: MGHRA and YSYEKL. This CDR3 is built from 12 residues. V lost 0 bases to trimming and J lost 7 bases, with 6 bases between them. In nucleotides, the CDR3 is TGCGCCAGCAGCCAAGATAGGATGACCCAGTACTTC. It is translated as CASSQDRMTQYF.

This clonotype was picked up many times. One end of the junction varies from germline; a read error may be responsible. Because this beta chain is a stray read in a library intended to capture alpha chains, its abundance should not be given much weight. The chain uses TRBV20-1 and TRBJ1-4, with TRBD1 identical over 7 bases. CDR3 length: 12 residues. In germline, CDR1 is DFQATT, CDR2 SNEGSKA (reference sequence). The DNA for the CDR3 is TGCAGTGCGCCTGATAGAGGGGGCGAAGAGATTTTT. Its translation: CSAPDRGGEEIF.

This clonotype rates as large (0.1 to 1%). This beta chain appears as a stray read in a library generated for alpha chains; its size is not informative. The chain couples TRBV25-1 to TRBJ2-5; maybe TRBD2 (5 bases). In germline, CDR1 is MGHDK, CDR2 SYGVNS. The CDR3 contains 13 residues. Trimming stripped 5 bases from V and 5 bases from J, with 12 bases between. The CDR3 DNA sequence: TGTGCCAGCAGTAGCACCGGGGTGGAGACCCAGTACTTC. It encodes CASSSTGVETQYF.

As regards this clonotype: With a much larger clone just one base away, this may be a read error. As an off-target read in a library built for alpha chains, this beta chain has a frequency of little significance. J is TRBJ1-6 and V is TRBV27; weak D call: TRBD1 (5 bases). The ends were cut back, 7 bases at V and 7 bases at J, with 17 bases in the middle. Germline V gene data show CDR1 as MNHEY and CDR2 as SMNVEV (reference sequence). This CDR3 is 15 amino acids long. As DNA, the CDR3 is TGTGCCAGCAAGCCAAGCAGGGTAGGGAATTCACCCCTCCACTTT. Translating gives CASKPSRVGNSPLHF.

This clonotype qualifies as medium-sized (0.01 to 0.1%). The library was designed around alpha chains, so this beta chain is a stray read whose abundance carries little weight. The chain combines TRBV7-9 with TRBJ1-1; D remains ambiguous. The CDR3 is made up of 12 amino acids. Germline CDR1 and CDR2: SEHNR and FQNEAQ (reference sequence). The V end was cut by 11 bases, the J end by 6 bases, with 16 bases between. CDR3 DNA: TGTGCCTCCGGTGACGGTACAGCTGAAGCTTTCTTT. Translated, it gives CASGDGTAEAFF.

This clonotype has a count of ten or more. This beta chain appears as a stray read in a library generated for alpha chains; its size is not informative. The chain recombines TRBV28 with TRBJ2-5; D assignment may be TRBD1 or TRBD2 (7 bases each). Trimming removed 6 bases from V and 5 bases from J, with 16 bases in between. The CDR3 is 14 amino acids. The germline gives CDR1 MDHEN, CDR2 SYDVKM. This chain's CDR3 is CASSHTGEGETQYF. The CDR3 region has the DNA TGTGCCAGCAGCCACACAGGGGAGGGGGAGACCCAGTACTTC. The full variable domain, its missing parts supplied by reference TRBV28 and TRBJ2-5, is DVKVTQSSRYLVKRTGEKVFLECVQDMDHENMFWYRQDPGLGLRLIYFSYDVKMKEKGDIPEGYSVSREKKERFSLILESASTNQTSMYLCASSHTGEGETQYFGPGTRLLVL.